One and the same sample provided the 28 T cell receptor beta chains below, sequenced in a study of cytomegalovirus exposure and HLA in healthy donors. The PCR contained 60 Vbeta and 13 Jbeta primers. The data were produced by immunoSEQ multiplex PCR, yet TCRdb's version contains in-frame clones alone and is incomplete. The data contain 170,000 or so clones, over 75% of them singletons. Material for sequencing was PBMCs. The receptor set was obtained from a woman aged 25 to 39 in good health and CMV-seronegative.

This clone was detected a few times. The chain has TRBV6-5 and TRBJ2-3; 11 positions match TRBD2. This CDR3 spans 15 amino acids. V shed 2 bases and J 6 bases; nucleotides not matched to a gene: 4. Germline-derived CDR1 and CDR2 are MNHEY and SVGAGI. The chain's CDR3 is CASSYVAGGRDTQYF. The DNA of the CDR3 is TGTGCCAGCAGTTACGTAGCGGGGGGGCGGGATACGCAGTATTTT.

The CDR3, as DNA: TGTGCCAGCAGCTTAATACAAAGTAATGAAAAACTGTTTTTT. Its translation is CASSLIQSNEKLFF. The chain is built from TRBV7-9 and TRBJ1-4, with D unclear. The germline V gene encodes CDR1 SEHNR and CDR2 FQNEAQ (reference sequence). V was trimmed by 2 bases and J by 4 bases, leaving 8 bases between them. The CDR3 has 14 residues. Full variable domain (outside the CDR3, taken from reference TRBV7-9 and TRBJ1-4): DTGVSQNPRHKITKRGQNVTFRCDPISEHNRLYWYRQTLGQGPEFLTYFQNEAQLEKSRLLSDRFSAERPKGSFSTLEIQRTEQGDSAMYLCASSLIQSNEKLFFGSGTQLSVL.

V gene TRBV7-8 combines with J gene TRBJ1-1; no clear D gene. Germline values: CDR1 SGHVS, CDR2 FQNEAQ. V dropped 8 bases and J dropped 1 base, with 17 bases sitting between them. The CDR3 length is 15 residues. The CDR3 coding sequence is TGTGCCAGCCAGCTTAGAGAGACGGGGAACACTGAAGCTTTCTTT. It encodes CASQLRETGNTEAFF.

This rearrangement joins TRBV2 to TRBJ2-1, with D uncertain. V was shortened by 7 bases and J by 15 bases, with 22 bases between the two germline ends. The CDR3 runs 13 residues. CDR1 is SNHLY, CDR2 FYNNEI, per germline. CDR3 bases: TGTGCCAGCAAGGAGCAGCCCCCGACCTACCCGTTCTTC. This gives the protein CASKEQPPTYPFF.

CDR3 amino acids: CASSTQGLLEQYF. For the CDR3, the DNA is TGTGCCAGCAGCACACAGGGGCTCCTCGAGCAGTACTTC. This sequence joins TRBV28 and TRBJ2-7; 7 bases are a match to TRBD1. V was pared by 6 bases and J by 6 bases, with 8 bases of the junction left unmatched. The CDR3 spans 13 residues. Germline lookup yields CDR1 MDHEN and CDR2 SYDVKM.

The chain links TRBV2 to TRBJ1-1; no clear D gene. The germline V gene encodes CDR1 SNHLY and CDR2 FYNNEI. This CDR3 spans 12 amino acids. V lost 6 bases to trimming and J lost 0 bases, with 5 bases between them. The CDR3 region is CASSVMNTEAFF. The CDR3 coding sequence is TGTGCCAGCAGCGTAATGAACACTGAAGCTTTCTTT.

In its sample, this clone was seen a few times. The V and J genes are TRBV28 and TRBJ1-5; 8 bases map to TRBD1. CDR3 length: 17 residues. With 6 bases clipped from V and 2 bases from J, the junction kept 12 bases outside the gene matches. Germline V gene data show CDR1 as MDHEN and CDR2 as SYDVKM. DNA for the CDR3: TGTGCCAGCAGCACTACAGGGGGGATAATGGGCAATCAGCCCCAGCATTTT. It is translated as CASSTTGGIMGNQPQHF.

The chain couples TRBV19 to TRBJ1-4, with TRBD1 matching 7 bases. The CDR3 length is 14 residues. Germline loops: CDR1 LNHDA, CDR2 SQIVND (reference sequence). Unmatched junction bases numbered 4, after V lost 6 bases and J lost 3 bases. CDR3 amino acids: CASRRQGANEKLFF. CDR3 coding DNA: TGTGCCAGTAGGCGACAGGGAGCTAATGAAAAACTGTTTTTT.

This chain uses TRBV29-1 with TRBJ2-2, with 12 bases identical to TRBD2. The CDR3 is 14 residues long. Germline V gene data show CDR1 as SQVTM and CDR2 as ANQGSEA. The V gene end was trimmed by 2 bases and the J gene end by 13 bases; junction bases not matched to a gene: 8. The CDR3 DNA is TGCAGCGTTGAAAGACTAGCGGGGGCCGAAGGGCTGTTTTTT. It codes for CSVERLAGAEGLFF.

The chain recombines TRBV10-3 with TRBJ2-3, with D tentatively TRBD2 (6 bases). This CDR3 comprises 12 residues. Per germline, CDR1 ENHRY and CDR2 SYGVKD. V was trimmed by 6 bases and J by 5 bases, leaving 9 bases between them. In DNA form, the CDR3 reads TGTGCCATCAGCACGGAGGGAGATACGCAGTATTTT. Protein product: CAISTEGDTQYF.

The chain combines TRBV19 with TRBJ1-5; maybe TRBD1 (6 bases). Trimming pared 4 bases from V and 6 bases from J, leaving 19 bases between. Germline CDR1 and CDR2: LNHDA and SQIVND (reference sequence). This CDR3 contains 16 residues. For the CDR3, the DNA is TGTGCCAGTAGTACCCCCGGGGGGCTGGGGGTTCAGCCCCAGCATTTT. Translated: CASSTPGGLGVQPQHF.

V and J are TRBV13 and TRBJ2-1; 10 bases map to TRBD2. V dropped 6 bases and J dropped 7; count of bases not matched to a gene: 9. CDR1 PRHDT and CDR2 FYEKMQ come from the germline V gene (reference sequence). CDR3 length: 15 residues. This CDR3 is CASSFRTSGGNEQFF. CDR3 in DNA: TGTGCCAGCAGTTTTCGGACTAGCGGAGGGAATGAGCAGTTCTTC. The full variable domain, its missing parts supplied by reference TRBV13 and TRBJ2-1, is AAGVIQSPRHLIKEKRETATLKCYPIPRHDTVYWYQQGPGQDPQFLISFYEKMQSDKGSIPDRFSAQQFSDYHSELNMSSLELGDSALYFCASSFRTSGGNEQFFGPGTRLTVL.

This sequence joins TRBV29-1 and TRBJ1-4, with D perhaps matching TRBD1 (6 bases). Trimming stripped 6 bases from V and 8 bases from J, with 13 bases between. The CDR3 extends over 12 amino acids. Germline V gives CDR1 SQVTM, CDR2 ANQGSEA. CDR3 residues: CSVLGAPEKLFF. The CDR3 DNA follows: TGCAGCGTACTGGGGGCGCCGGAAAAACTGTTTTTT.

The chain uses TRBV30 and TRBJ2-7; maybe TRBD2 (6 bases). Germline V gene sequence: CDR1 GTSNPN, CDR2 SVGIG (reference sequence). The CDR3 covers 16 residues. Deletions cut 5 bases from V and 6 bases from J, with 26 bases between. CDR3 sequence reads: CAWAASAGRLRFEQYF. Here the CDR3 DNA reads TGTGCCTGGGCCGCCTCTGCGGGACGCCTGCGCTTCGAGCAGTACTTC.

The genes are TRBV7-2 and TRBJ2-1; 16 nucleotides line up with TRBD2. The germline gives CDR1 SGHTA, CDR2 FQGNSA. This CDR3 contains 18 residues. J lost 2 bases, V lost 5 bases, and 6 bases had no gene match. The CDR3 region has the DNA TGTGCCAGCAGCCGTCCCGGGACTAGCGGGGGGGCCTACAATGAGCAGTTCTTC. This gives the protein CASSRPGTSGGAYNEQFF.

The chain joins TRBV7-8 to TRBJ1-2; 12 bases align to TRBD1. Germline CDR1 and CDR2: SGHVS and FQNEAQ. This CDR3 has 16 residues. V trimming: 5 bases; J trimming: 6 bases; junction bases outside the gene matches: 10. CDR3 residues: CASSLSGTGGSHGYTF. The CDR3 bases are TGTGCCAGCAGCCTTTCCGGGACAGGGGGCTCTCATGGCTACACCTTC.

V usage is TRBV9 and J usage is TRBJ1-2, with D possibly being TRBD1 (5 bases). Germline loops: CDR1 SGDLS, CDR2 YYNGEE. The CDR3 runs 14 residues. Trimming took off 4 bases at V and 2 bases at J, with 12 bases between the two ends. The CDR3 DNA sequence: TGTGCCAGCAGCCCACAGGAGGGGAACTATGGCTACACCTTC. Translating gives CASSPQEGNYGYTF. Supplemented by reference TRBV9 and TRBJ1-2, the full variable domain reads DSGVTQTPKHLITATGQRVTLRCSPRSGDLSVYWYQQSLDQGLQFLIQYYNGEERAKGNILERFSAQQFPDLHSELNLSSLELGDSALYFCASSPQEGNYGYTFGSGTRLTVV.

The chain employs TRBV30 and TRBJ1-5; D is ambiguous. Germline CDR1 is GTSNPN and CDR2 is SVGIG (reference sequence). This CDR3 has 14 amino acids. V gave up 3 bases and J gave up 4 bases, with 13 bases separating them. For the CDR3, the DNA is TGTGCCTGGAGCGCCACGCGGGCGAATCAGCCCCAGCATTTT. Its translation: CAWSATRANQPQHF. Full variable domain (outside the CDR3, taken from reference TRBV30 and TRBJ1-5): SQTIHQWPATLVQPVGSPLSLECTVEGTSNPNLYWYRQAAGRGLQLLFYSVGIGQISSEVPQNLSASRPQDRQFILSSKKLLLSDSGFYLCAWSATRANQPQHFGDGTRLSIL.

This clone was recorded once. The chain is built from TRBV18 and TRBJ1-1; D not certain. The germline V gene has CDR1 KGHSH and CDR2 LQKENI. The V end was cut by 5 bases, the J end by 1 base, with 8 bases between. The CDR3 spans 13 residues. The CDR3 spells CASSELTNTEAFF. Here the CDR3 DNA reads TGTGCCAGCTCAGAGCTCACGAACACTGAAGCTTTCTTT.

Details on this clone: The sample contains more than one DNA sequence encoding this CDR3. The V and J genes are TRBV30 and TRBJ1-5, with 7 nucleotides matching TRBD1. Germline values: CDR1 GTSNPN, CDR2 SVGIG (reference sequence). This CDR3 contains 14 residues. V was pared by 1 base and J by 5 bases, with 5 bases of the junction left unmatched. CDR3 residues: CAWSGGQGDQPQHF. The CDR3 DNA reads TGTGCCTGGAGTGGCGGGCAGGGGGATCAGCCCCAGCATTTT.

V is TRBV10-2 and J is TRBJ1-2, with D unclear. The germline V and J ends were trimmed by 0 bases and 2 bases, with 10 bases remaining between them. Germline values: CDR1 WSHSY, CDR2 SAAADI. This CDR3 contains 15 residues. CDR3 amino acids: CASSESKPGNYGYTF. As DNA, the CDR3 is TGCGCCAGCAGTGAGTCGAAGCCGGGAAACTATGGCTACACCTTC.

This chain joins TRBV14 and TRBJ2-7; D remains ambiguous. Per the germline V gene, CDR1 is SGHDN and CDR2 is FVKESK. This CDR3 region has 13 residues. Deletions cut 2 bases from V and 5 bases from J, with 10 bases between. The CDR3 region has the DNA TGTGCCAGCAGCCAACCGATGGGCAACGAGCAGTACTTC. Its translation: CASSQPMGNEQYF.

The chain couples TRBV19 to TRBJ1-2; 7 bases agree with TRBD1. This CDR3 is built from 15 residues. The V segment lost 3 bases and the J segment 7 bases; nucleotides outside the gene matches: 11. Germline loops: CDR1 LNHDA, CDR2 SQIVND (reference sequence). The CDR3 sequence: CASSMSDRARPGYTF. CDR3 nucleotides: TGTGCCAGTAGTATGTCCGACAGGGCCCGTCCTGGCTACACCTTC. Together with reference TRBV19 and TRBJ1-2, the CDR3 gives the full variable domain: DGGITQSPKYLFRKEGQNVTLSCEQNLNHDAMYWYRQDPGQGLRLIYYSQIVNDFQKGDIAEGYSVSREKKESFPLTVTSAQKNPTAFYLCASSMSDRARPGYTFGSGTRLTVV.

The genes are TRBV5-3 and TRBJ1-5, with D maybe TRBD1 (6 bases). TRBV5-3 is filed as an ORF, its function uncertain. Trimming shortened V by 0 bases and J by 0 bases, and 16 bases separated the two germline ends. This CDR3 spans 18 amino acids. CDR3 residues: CARSLAVTGKYSNQPQHF. DNA of the CDR3: TGTGCCAGAAGCTTGGCCGTGACAGGCAAATATAGCAATCAGCCCCAGCATTTT.

The gene calls are TRBV5-4 and TRBJ1-2; D is perhaps TRBD1 (6 bases). Trimming shortened V by 1 base and J by 7 bases, and 8 bases separated the two germline ends. In germline, CDR1 is SGHNT, CDR2 YYREEE (reference sequence). The CDR3 totals 12 residues. CDR3 DNA sequence: TGTGCCAGCAGCTTGACAGGGTTTGGCTACACCTTC. It is translated as CASSLTGFGYTF.

The chain is built from TRBV27 and TRBJ1-1, with D unresolved. Germline CDR1 MNHEY, CDR2 SMNVEV (reference sequence). Between the trimmed V and J ends, which lost 1 base and 3 bases, there was a span of 12 bases. This CDR3 region has 15 residues. CDR3 nucleotide sequence: TGTGCCAGCAGTTTATTGGCGGGGTTATACACTGAAGCTTTCTTT. Its protein is CASSLLAGLYTEAFF.

This chain uses TRBV15 with TRBJ2-5, with 8 bases matching TRBD1. Germline lookup yields CDR1 LNHNV and CDR2 YYDKDF (reference sequence). After removal of 3 bases from V and 2 bases from J, the junction contained 8 bases not matched to a gene. This CDR3 spans 16 amino acids. CDR3 DNA sequence: TGTGCCACCAGCAGGTGGGGGACAGGAAAGCAAGAGACCCAGTACTTC. As protein: CATSRWGTGKQETQYF.

The chain has TRBV27 and TRBJ2-1, with a weak D call TRBD1 (5 bases). Germline V gene data show CDR1 as MNHEY and CDR2 as SMNVEV (reference sequence). Trimming took 3 bases from V and 7 from J, leaving 25 bases between them. The CDR3 covers 18 residues. CDR3 sequence (DNA): TGTGCCAGCAGTTTCTGGGTGGGGTTAGGGGCCCCGTCTAATGAGCAGTTCTTC. Protein product: CASSFWVGLGAPSNEQFF.